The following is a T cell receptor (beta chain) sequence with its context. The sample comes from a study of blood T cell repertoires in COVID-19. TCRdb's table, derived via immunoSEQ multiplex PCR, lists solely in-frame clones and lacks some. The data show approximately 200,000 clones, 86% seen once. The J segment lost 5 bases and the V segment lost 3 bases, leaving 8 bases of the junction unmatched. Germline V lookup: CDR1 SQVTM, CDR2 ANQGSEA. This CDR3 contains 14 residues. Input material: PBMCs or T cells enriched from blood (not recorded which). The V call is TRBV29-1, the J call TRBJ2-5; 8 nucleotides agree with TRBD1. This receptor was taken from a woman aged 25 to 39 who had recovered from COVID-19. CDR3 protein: CSVEDDRGGETQYF. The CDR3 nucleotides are TGCAGCGTTGAGGACGACAGGGGCGGCGAGACCCAGTACTTC.